The 3 T cell receptor beta chains below were found in one sample sequenced in a study of T cell responses to AZD1222 COVID-19 vaccine. This table comes from immunoSEQ multiplex PCR, and its TCRdb copy is limited to in-frame clones, with some not included. The data show about 55,000 clones, about 85% seen once. The starting material was peripheral blood, obtained on day 0 of AZD1222 vaccination. The receptors here all came from an adult in good health.

The chain links TRBV6-5 to TRBJ1-2; D call uncertain. Germline V gene lookup returns CDR1 MNHEY and CDR2 SVGAGI. This CDR3 comprises 15 residues. Between the trimmed V and J ends, which lost 0 bases and 3 bases, there was a span of 11 bases. The CDR3 loop is CASSYSFRLDYGYTF. The CDR3 DNA sequence: TGTGCCAGCAGTTACTCGTTCAGGCTTGACTATGGCTACACCTTC.

This chain links TRBV19 with TRBJ1-2; the D gene is possibly TRBD1 (6 bases). CDR3 length equals 13 residues. The V end lost 10 bases, the J end lost 8 bases, and 20 bases lay between the germline ends. Looked up from germline, CDR1 is LNHDA and CDR2 is SQIVND (reference sequence). The CDR3 protein is CATRQALPEGYTF. CDR3 DNA: TGTGCCACCCGACAGGCGCTCCCTGAGGGCTACACCTTC.

This rearrangement joins TRBV9 to TRBJ1-3, with D unresolved. This CDR3 has 15 amino acids. Germline CDR1 is SGDLS and CDR2 is YYNGEE. The V end was cut by 3 bases, the J end by 1 base, with 11 bases between. CDR3 DNA: TGTGCCAGCAGCGCAGGCCTGGTGTCTGGAAACACCATATATTTT. This encodes CASSAGLVSGNTIYF. Supplemented by reference TRBV9 and TRBJ1-3, the full variable domain reads DSGVTQTPKHLITATGQRVTLRCSPRSGDLSVYWYQQSLDQGLQFLIQYYNGEERAKGNILERFSAQQFPDLHSELNLSSLELGDSALYFCASSAGLVSGNTIYFGEGSWLTVV.